The next 20 T cell receptor beta chains were all read from a single sample in a study of cytotoxic CD8 clonotypes in ibrutinib-treated CLL. The method was immunoSEQ multiplex PCR; TCRdb's version includes in-frame clones alone and lacks a portion of them. The profile shows some 150,000 clones, roughly 80% of them singletons. The sequencing used PBMCs, collected after 12 months of ibrutinib treatment. Receptors were obtained from a human donor with chronic lymphocytic leukemia.

This clone was detected only a few times. The rearrangement joins TRBV4-2 to TRBJ2-7; weak D call: TRBD1 (6 bases). The germline gives CDR1 LGHNA, CDR2 YNFKEQ. V shed 5 bases and J shed 1 base, with 21 bases lying between them. The CDR3 contains 17 residues. DNA of the CDR3: TGTGCCAGCAGCTTGGCCGGTCAGGGGCTTGCGTCCTACGAGCAGTACTTC. Protein sequence: CASSLAGQGLASYEQYF.

This chain uses TRBV30 with TRBJ2-5, with a weak D call TRBD2 (6 bases). This CDR3 comprises 14 residues. Germline V lookup: CDR1 GTSNPN, CDR2 SVGIG (reference sequence). V shed 0 bases and J shed 2 bases, with 10 bases lying between them. CDR3 coding DNA: TGTGCCTGGAGTGTATTGGGGGGTCAAGAGACCCAGTACTTC. This codes for CAWSVLGGQETQYF.

J is TRBJ1-1 and V is TRBV28; 7 bases are shared with TRBD1. V dropped 6 bases and J dropped 6; count of bases not matched to a gene: 4. Germline values: CDR1 MDHEN, CDR2 SYDVKM. The CDR3 contains 12 residues. The CDR3 DNA follows: TGTGCCAGCAGGAAAACAGGGGCTGAAGCTTTCTTT. Translating it yields CASRKTGAEAFF.

This clone appeared once. CDR3 bases: TGTGCCAGCAGCCATCAGGGACGGGGCACAGATACGCAGTATTTT. This sequence encodes CASSHQGRGTDTQYF. The chain employs TRBV14 and TRBJ2-3; D might be TRBD1 or TRBD2, each matching 5 bases. The CDR3 contains 15 residues. The ends were cut back, 3 bases at V and 1 base at J, with 11 bases in the middle. Germline CDR1 is SGHDN and CDR2 is FVKESK.

Written as DNA, the CDR3 is TGTGCCAGCTCACCGCAGACTAGCGGAACGTACGAGCAGTACTTC. Translated, it gives CASSPQTSGTYEQYF. The chain employs TRBV18 and TRBJ2-7; 9 positions match TRBD2. The CDR3 contains 15 residues. CDR1 and CDR2 (germline): KGHSH, LQKENI. V shed 3 bases and J 4 bases; nucleotides not matched to a gene: 7.

This rearrangement joins TRBV7-9 to TRBJ2-7; 11 bases map to TRBD2. CDR1 and CDR2 (germline): SEHNR, FQNEAQ (reference sequence). This CDR3 has 15 amino acids. J was trimmed by 3 bases and V by 5 bases; bases with no gene match: 6. DNA of the CDR3: TGTGCCAGCAGCCCGACTCTAGCGGGAGGCTACGAGCAGTACTTC. It yields the protein CASSPTLAGGYEQYF.

CDR3 sequence: CASSYRGRENTEAFF. The CDR3 DNA is TGTGCCAGTAGTTACAGGGGGCGAGAGAACACTGAAGCTTTCTTT. The chain couples TRBV19 to TRBJ1-1, with 9 bases fitting TRBD1. Germline V lookup: CDR1 LNHDA, CDR2 SQIVND (reference sequence). Trimming took 5 bases from V and 1 from J; bases not matched to a gene: 5. This CDR3 has 15 residues. The variable domain in full, completed from reference TRBV19 and TRBJ1-1, reads DGGITQSPKYLFRKEGQNVTLSCEQNLNHDAMYWYRQDPGQGLRLIYYSQIVNDFQKGDIAEGYSVSREKKESFPLTVTSAQKNPTAFYLCASSYRGRENTEAFFGQGTRLTVV.

The chain carries TRBV5-1 and TRBJ2-1; D might be TRBD2 (5 bases). Germline CDR1 is SGHRS and CDR2 is YFSETQ. Trimming left V 1 base short and J 2 bases short, with 16 bases between. The CDR3 runs to 17 residues. CDR3 in amino acids: CASSLSGSIPPYNEQFF. CDR3 sequence (DNA): TGCGCCAGCAGCTTGTCGGGAAGTATCCCTCCCTACAATGAGCAGTTCTTC.

The chain couples TRBV2 to TRBJ1-2, with 7 bases fitting TRBD1. Per the germline V gene, CDR1 is SNHLY and CDR2 is FYNNEI. The CDR3 runs to 16 residues. The V gene end was trimmed by 0 bases and the J gene end by 6 bases; junction bases not matched to a gene: 10. For the CDR3, the DNA is TGTGCCAGCAGTGAAGCAGGGGGCAAAGCGCCTCATGGCTACACCTTC. Translation gives CASSEAGGKAPHGYTF.

Only one count was recorded for this clone. CDR3 amino acids: CASSVGISYNEQFF. Here the CDR3 DNA reads TGTGCCAGTAGTGTGGGGATTTCCTACAATGAGCAGTTCTTC. The chain employs TRBV19 and TRBJ2-1; D gene ambiguous. The CDR3 runs to 14 residues. Germline V lookup: CDR1 LNHDA, CDR2 SQIVND (reference sequence). Trimming stripped 5 bases from V and 1 base from J, with 9 bases between. The full variable domain, with the rest looked up from reference TRBV19 and TRBJ2-1, is DGGITQSPKYLFRKEGQNVTLSCEQNLNHDAMYWYRQDPGQGLRLIYYSQIVNDFQKGDIAEGYSVSREKKESFPLTVTSAQKNPTAFYLCASSVGISYNEQFFGPGTRLTVL.

V is TRBV5-1 and J is TRBJ2-3, with TRBD1 identical over 11 bases. The germline gives CDR1 SGHRS, CDR2 YFSETQ. The CDR3 is 17 residues long. V lost 1 base to trimming and J lost 3 bases; unmatched junction nucleotides: 7. For the CDR3, the DNA is TGCGCCAGCAGCTTGTCCGGGACAGGGGGTATAACAGATACGCAGTATTTT. Amino acids: CASSLSGTGGITDTQYF.

The rearrangement uses TRBV5-1 and TRBJ1-3; possibly TRBD1 for D (5 bases). Germline V gene sequence: CDR1 SGHRS, CDR2 YFSETQ. Trimming took off 0 bases at V and 2 bases at J, with 9 bases between the two ends. The CDR3 covers 15 residues. As DNA, the CDR3 is TGCGCCAGCAGCTTGGACGGGACGGCTGGAAACACCATATATTTT. Residues: CASSLDGTAGNTIYF.

V and J are TRBV6-5 and TRBJ1-1; D call uncertain. Germline-derived CDR1 and CDR2 are MNHEY and SVGAGI. The CDR3 is 11 residues long. V was pared by 2 bases and J by 8 bases, with 6 bases between. The CDR3 loop is CASSYEEEAFF. CDR3 nucleotides: TGTGCCAGCAGTTACGAGGAAGAAGCTTTCTTT.

The sample holds a few counts of this clone. The gene calls are TRBV5-1 and TRBJ2-7; D unresolved. Trimming removed 0 bases from V and 1 base from J, with 8 bases in between. The CDR3 consists of 14 residues. The V gene's germline CDR1 is SGHRS and CDR2 YFSETQ. In DNA form, the CDR3 reads TGCGCCAGCAGCTTGGACATAGTTTCCTACGAGCAGTACTTC. It is translated as CASSLDIVSYEQYF.

At least ten counts were recorded for this clone. This rearrangement joins TRBV5-4 to TRBJ2-5; 10 bases are shared with TRBD1. Germline CDR1 SGHNT, CDR2 YYREEE (reference sequence). V dropped 4 bases and J dropped 5; count of bases not matched to a gene: 11. This CDR3 is 16 amino acids long. The CDR3 reads CASSVAPGTGVETQYF. The CDR3 bases are TGTGCCAGCAGCGTTGCCCCCGGGACAGGGGTCGAGACCCAGTACTTC.

The chain is built from TRBV5-1 and TRBJ1-1; maybe TRBD1 (5 bases). The CDR3 is 14 residues long. Germline lookup yields CDR1 SGHRS and CDR2 YFSETQ. The germline V and J ends were trimmed by 4 bases and 8 bases, with 18 bases remaining between them. The CDR3 region is CASSLVGAVVEAFF. CDR3 nucleotides: TGCGCCAGCAGCCTTGTAGGGGCCGTGGTGGAAGCTTTCTTT. The variable domain in full, completed from reference TRBV5-1 and TRBJ1-1, reads KAGVTQTPRYLIKTRGQQVTLSCSPISGHRSVSWYQQTPGQGLQFLFEYFSETQRNKGNFPGRFSGRQFSNSRSEMNVSTLELGDSALYLCASSLVGAVVEAFFGQGTRLTVV.

This CDR3 is CASGLSQWGNEQFF. The CDR3, as DNA: TGTGCTAGTGGTTTGTCCCAATGGGGCAATGAGCAGTTCTTC. The chain is built from TRBV12-5 and TRBJ2-1, with D hard to call. The germline CDR1 and CDR2 sequences are LGHNT and FRNRAP. CDR3 length: 14 residues. V lost 2 bases and J lost 6, with 11 bases in between.

In nucleotides, the CDR3 is TGTGCCAGCAGGCTGGCGGGGGGGGCAACCGGGACGCAGTATTTT. This codes for CASRLAGGATGTQYF. The chain is built from TRBV27 and TRBJ2-3; 9 nucleotides match TRBD2. The CDR3 loop spans 15 amino acids. The trim removed 6 bases at V and 9 bases at J, leaving 13 bases unmatched. Germline lookup yields CDR1 MNHEY and CDR2 SMNVEV (reference sequence).

This chain links TRBV7-2 with TRBJ2-4, with D uncertain. Per the germline V gene, CDR1 is SGHTA and CDR2 is FQGNSA. This CDR3 contains 12 residues. Trimming cost V 1 base and J 6 bases, with 4 bases left between them. As DNA, the CDR3 is TGTGCCAGCAGCTTAGTCCCAAACATTCAGTACTTC. Protein: CASSLVPNIQYF.

The chain is built from TRBV28 and TRBJ1-2, with 8 bases fitting TRBD1. This CDR3 spans 12 amino acids. Germline CDR1 and CDR2: MDHEN and SYDVKM. With V trimmed by 2 bases and J by 7 bases, 0 bases remained unmatched. The CDR3 loop reads CASSLDRGGYTF. DNA for the CDR3: TGTGCCAGCAGTTTAGACAGGGGTGGCTACACCTTC.